This TCR beta chain originates from a study of graft-versus-host responses after intestinal transplantation. Germline V CDR1 and CDR2: MNHEY, SVGAGI. The CDR3 totals 15 residues. J was trimmed by 4 bases and V by 5 bases; bases with no gene match: 10. Repertoires were generated with immunoSEQ multiplex PCR, while TCRdb's copy carries only in-frame clones and drops some. The table includes fewer than 85,000 clones, 75% to 90% detected once. For this clone: No antigen is known for it.

V usage is TRBV6-5 and J usage is TRBJ2-5; TRBD2 matches 7 bases. This receptor was taken from a human donor who was the organ donor for an intestinal transplant. The specimen was unstimulated CD4+ T cells sorted from spleen or lymph node cells, collected before transplant. CDR3 sequence (DNA): TGTGCCAGCAGTACCCGCGGACTAGTCGGAGAGACCCAGTACTTC. It yields the protein CASSTRGLVGETQYF.